This T cell receptor beta chain emerged from a study of blood T cell repertoires in COVID-19. Whole-study context: The analysed material was cDNA or gDNA that came from T cells, B-cell-depleted T cells, or PBMCs.

In this sample, this clone turned up once. This CDR3 region has 13 residues. V shed 2 bases and J shed 3 bases, with 7 bases lying between them. Under the authors' procedure: By means of reference gene primer amplification, nucleated cell counts were estimated. TCRdb's table, derived via immunoSEQ multiplex PCR, lists solely in-frame clones and lacks some. V and J calls and clone size come straight from that table; D and trimming were deduced from the DNA. Of some 150,000 clones in the sample, over 80% were seen once. This sequence was found in a man aged 45-65 years who had recovered from COVID-19. Input material: peripheral blood. The chain employs TRBV12-3 or TRBV12-4 and TRBJ1-2, with a tentative D call TRBD1 (6 bases). In nucleotides, the CDR3 is TGTGCCAGCAGTTTATACAGGGACTATGGCTACACCTTC. Its protein product is CASSLYRDYGYTF.